This T cell receptor beta chain was captured by sequencing in a study of memory CD4+ T cells and cytomegalovirus serostatus. Single viable CD3+CD4+CD8-CD45RO+ cells were sorted as the memory CD4+ T cells. The method was immunoSEQ multiplex PCR; TCRdb's version includes in-frame clones alone and lacks a portion of them. The sample lists tens of thousands of clones, 76% occurring once. This clone was seen just once. The germline V gene has CDR1 KGHSH and CDR2 LQKENI. V was clipped by 2 bases and J by 3 bases, with 11 bases between them. The CDR3 loop spans 15 amino acids. This chain links TRBV18 with TRBJ2-1, with D possibly matching TRBD1 (6 bases). The sequenced sample was memory CD4+ T cells from blood. The source is an adult in good health and CMV-seronegative. The CDR3 sequence is CASSPIWTDYNEQFF. The CDR3 DNA reads TGTGCCAGCTCACCAATTTGGACAGACTACAATGAGCAGTTCTTC.